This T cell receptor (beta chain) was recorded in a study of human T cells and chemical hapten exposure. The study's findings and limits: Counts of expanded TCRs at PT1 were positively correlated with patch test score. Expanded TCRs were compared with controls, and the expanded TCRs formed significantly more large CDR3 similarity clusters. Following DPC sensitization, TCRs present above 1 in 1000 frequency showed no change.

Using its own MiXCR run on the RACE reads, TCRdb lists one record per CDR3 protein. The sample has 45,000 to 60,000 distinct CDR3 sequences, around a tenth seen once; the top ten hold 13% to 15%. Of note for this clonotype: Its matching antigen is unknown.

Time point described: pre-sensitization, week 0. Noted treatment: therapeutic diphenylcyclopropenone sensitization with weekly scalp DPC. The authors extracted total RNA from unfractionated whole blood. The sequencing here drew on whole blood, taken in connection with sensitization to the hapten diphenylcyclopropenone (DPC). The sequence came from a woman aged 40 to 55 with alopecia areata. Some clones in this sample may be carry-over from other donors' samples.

The CDR3 sequence is CASSYSTLSQGPTNEKLFF. CDR3 nucleotide sequence: TGTGCCAGCAGTTACTCTACTTTGTCGCAGGGGCCAACTAATGAAAAACTGTTTTTT. The V gene is TRBV6-5, the J gene TRBJ1-4; tentative D call: TRBD1 (6 bases). Germline V lookup: CDR1 MNHEY, CDR2 SVGAGI. The CDR3 totals 19 residues. Between the trimmed V and J ends, which lost 0 bases and 0 bases, there was a span of 17 bases.